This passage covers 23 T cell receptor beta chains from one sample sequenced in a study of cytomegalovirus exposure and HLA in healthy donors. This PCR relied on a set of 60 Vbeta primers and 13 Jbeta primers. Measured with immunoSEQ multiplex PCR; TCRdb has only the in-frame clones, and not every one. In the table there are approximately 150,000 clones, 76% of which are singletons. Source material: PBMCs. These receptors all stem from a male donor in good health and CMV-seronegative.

In DNA form, the CDR3 reads TGTGCCAGCAGTACAGGGTCCACCATCCACGAGCAGTACTTC. This gives the protein CASSTGSTIHEQYF. This rearrangement joins TRBV28 to TRBJ2-7, with a possible D match to TRBD1 (6 bases). Trimming took off 5 bases at V and 5 bases at J, with 16 bases between the two ends. Germline assignment: CDR1 MDHEN and CDR2 SYDVKM. This CDR3 is 14 amino acids long. The variable domain in full, with the rest retrieved from reference TRBV28 and TRBJ2-7, is DVKVTQSSRYLVKRTGEKVFLECVQDMDHENMFWYRQDPGLGLRLIYFSYDVKMKEKGDIPEGYSVSREKKERFSLILESASTNQTSMYLCASSTGSTIHEQYFGPGTRLTVT.

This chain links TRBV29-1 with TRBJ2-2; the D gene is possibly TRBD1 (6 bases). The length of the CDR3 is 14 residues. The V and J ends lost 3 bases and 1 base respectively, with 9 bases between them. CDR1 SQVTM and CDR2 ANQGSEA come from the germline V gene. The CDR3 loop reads CSVDRGQNTGELFF. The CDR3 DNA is TGCAGCGTTGACAGGGGCCAGAACACCGGGGAGCTGTTTTTT.

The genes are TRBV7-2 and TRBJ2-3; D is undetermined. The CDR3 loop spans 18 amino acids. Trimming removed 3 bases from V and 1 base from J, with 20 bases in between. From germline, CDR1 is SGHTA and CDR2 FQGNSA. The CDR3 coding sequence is TGTGCCAGCAGCTTTATCCCACGGGTAGGATCAGGCACAGATACGCAGTATTTT. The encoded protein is CASSFIPRVGSGTDTQYF.

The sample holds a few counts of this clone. DNA of the CDR3: TGTGCCACCAGCACAAGGACAGGTGGAACGGAGACCCAGTACTTC. This encodes CATSTRTGGTETQYF. This chain links TRBV15 with TRBJ2-5; 7 nucleotides agree with TRBD1. Germline assignment: CDR1 LNHNV and CDR2 YYDKDF (reference sequence). This CDR3 spans 15 amino acids. V was pared by 4 bases and J by 5 bases, with 10 bases of the junction left unmatched.

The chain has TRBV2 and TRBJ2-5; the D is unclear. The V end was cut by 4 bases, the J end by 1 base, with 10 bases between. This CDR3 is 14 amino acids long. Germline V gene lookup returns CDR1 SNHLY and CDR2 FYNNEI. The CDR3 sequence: CASSAQVAQETQYF. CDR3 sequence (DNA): TGTGCCAGCAGTGCTCAGGTGGCCCAAGAGACCCAGTACTTC.

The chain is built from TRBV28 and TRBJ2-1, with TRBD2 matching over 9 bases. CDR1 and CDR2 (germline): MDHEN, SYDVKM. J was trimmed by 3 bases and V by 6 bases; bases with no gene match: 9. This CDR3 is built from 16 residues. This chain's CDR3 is CASRAGGPRNYNEQFF. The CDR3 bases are TGTGCCAGCAGGGCGGGAGGGCCCCGCAACTACAATGAGCAGTTCTTC.

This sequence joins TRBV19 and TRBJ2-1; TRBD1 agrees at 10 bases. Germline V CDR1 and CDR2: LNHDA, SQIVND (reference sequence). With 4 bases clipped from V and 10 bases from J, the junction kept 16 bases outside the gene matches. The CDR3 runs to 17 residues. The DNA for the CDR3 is TGTGCCAGTAGTACCTCCAGGGACAGGGGAGGGGTGTGCGAGCAGTTCTTC. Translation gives CASSTSRDRGGVCEQFF.

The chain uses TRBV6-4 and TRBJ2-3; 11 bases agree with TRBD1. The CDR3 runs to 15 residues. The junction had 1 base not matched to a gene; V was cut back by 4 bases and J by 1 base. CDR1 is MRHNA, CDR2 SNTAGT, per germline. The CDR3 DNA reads TGTGCCAGCAGTGGGACAGGGGGCGGCACAGATACGCAGTATTTT. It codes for CASSGTGGGTDTQYF.

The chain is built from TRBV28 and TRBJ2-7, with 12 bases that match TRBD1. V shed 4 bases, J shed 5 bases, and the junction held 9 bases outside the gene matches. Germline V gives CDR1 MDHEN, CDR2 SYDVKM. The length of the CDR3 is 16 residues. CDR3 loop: CASSSAGQGAVNEQYF. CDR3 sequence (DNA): TGTGCCAGCAGTTCGGCGGGACAGGGGGCCGTAAACGAGCAGTACTTC.

The DNA for the CDR3 is TGCGCCAGCAGTCCAAGTGCTAGCGGGGGCCTTTGGGCCGGGGAGCTGTTTTTT. It specifies CASSPSASGGLWAGELFF. The rearrangement links TRBV4-1 to TRBJ2-2; TRBD2 matches 10 bases. The germline CDR1 and CDR2 sequences are MGHRA and YSYEKL. The CDR3 contains 18 residues. V shed 6 bases, J shed 6 bases, and the junction held 16 bases outside the gene matches.

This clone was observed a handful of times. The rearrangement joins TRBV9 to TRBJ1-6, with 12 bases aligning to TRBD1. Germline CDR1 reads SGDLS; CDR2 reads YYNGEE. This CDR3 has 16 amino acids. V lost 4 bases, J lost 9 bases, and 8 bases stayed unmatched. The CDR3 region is CASSLWDRGLGSPLHF. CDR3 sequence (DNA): TGTGCCAGCAGCCTCTGGGACAGGGGGCTTGGTTCACCCCTCCACTTT.

CDR3 residues: CASSPPWRDTEAFF. In DNA form, the CDR3 reads TGTGCCAGCAGCCCCCCCTGGAGGGACACTGAAGCTTTCTTT. V and J are TRBV6-1 and TRBJ1-1, with D unresolved. V lost 6 bases to trimming and J lost 3 bases, with 14 bases between them. CDR1 and CDR2 (germline): MNHNS, SASEGT. The CDR3 runs to 14 residues.

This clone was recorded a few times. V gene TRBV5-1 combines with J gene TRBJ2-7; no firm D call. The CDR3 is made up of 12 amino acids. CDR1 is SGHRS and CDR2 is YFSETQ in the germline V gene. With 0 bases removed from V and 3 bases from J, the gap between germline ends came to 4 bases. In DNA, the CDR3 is TGCGCCAGCAGCTTGGATCACTACGAGCAGTACTTC. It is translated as CASSLDHYEQYF.

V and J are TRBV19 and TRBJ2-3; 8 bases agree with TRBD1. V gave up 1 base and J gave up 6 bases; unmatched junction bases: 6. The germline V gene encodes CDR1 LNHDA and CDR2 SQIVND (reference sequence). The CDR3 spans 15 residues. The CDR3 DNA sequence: TGTGCCAGTAGTATAGGGGACAGGCGTTCGGATACGCAGTATTTT. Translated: CASSIGDRRSDTQYF.

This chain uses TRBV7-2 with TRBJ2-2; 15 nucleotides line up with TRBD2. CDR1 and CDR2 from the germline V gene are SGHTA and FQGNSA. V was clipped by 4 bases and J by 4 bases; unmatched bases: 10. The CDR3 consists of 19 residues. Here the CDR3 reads CASSWTSGRALGSTGELFF. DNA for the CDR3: TGTGCCAGCAGCTGGACTAGCGGGAGGGCCCTCGGGAGCACCGGGGAGCTGTTTTTT.

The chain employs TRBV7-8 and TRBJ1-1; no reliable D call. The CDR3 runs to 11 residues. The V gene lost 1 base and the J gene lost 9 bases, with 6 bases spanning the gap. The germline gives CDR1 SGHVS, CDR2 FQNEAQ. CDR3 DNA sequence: TGTGCCAGCAGCTTAGAGTCTAAAGCTTTCTTT. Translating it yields CASSLESKAFF. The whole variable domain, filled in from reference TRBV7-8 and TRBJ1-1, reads GAGVSQSPRYKVAKRGQDVALRCDPISGHVSLFWYQQALGQGPEFLTYFQNEAQLDKSGLPSDRFFAERPEGSVSTLKIQRTQQEDSAVYLCASSLESKAFFGQGTRLTVV.

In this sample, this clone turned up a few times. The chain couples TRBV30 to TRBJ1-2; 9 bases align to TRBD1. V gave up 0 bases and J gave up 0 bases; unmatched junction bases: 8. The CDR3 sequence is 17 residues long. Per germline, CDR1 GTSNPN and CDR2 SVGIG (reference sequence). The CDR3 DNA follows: TGTGCCTGGAGTGTAAAGTTGGGGACAGGGACTAACTATGGCTACACCTTC. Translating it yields CAWSVKLGTGTNYGYTF.

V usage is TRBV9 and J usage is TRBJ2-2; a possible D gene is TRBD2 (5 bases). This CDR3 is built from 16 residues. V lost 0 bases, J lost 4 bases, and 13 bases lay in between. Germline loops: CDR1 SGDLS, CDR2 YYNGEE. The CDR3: CASSVVDELVTGELFF. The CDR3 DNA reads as TGTGCCAGCAGCGTAGTGGACGAACTAGTCACCGGGGAGCTGTTTTTT.

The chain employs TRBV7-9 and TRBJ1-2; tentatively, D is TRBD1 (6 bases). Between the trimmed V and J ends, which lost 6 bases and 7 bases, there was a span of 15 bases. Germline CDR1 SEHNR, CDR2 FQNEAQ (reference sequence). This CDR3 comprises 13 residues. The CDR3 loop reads CASRPGGRGGYTF. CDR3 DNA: TGTGCCAGCAGACCGGGGGGGCGAGGTGGCTACACCTTC.

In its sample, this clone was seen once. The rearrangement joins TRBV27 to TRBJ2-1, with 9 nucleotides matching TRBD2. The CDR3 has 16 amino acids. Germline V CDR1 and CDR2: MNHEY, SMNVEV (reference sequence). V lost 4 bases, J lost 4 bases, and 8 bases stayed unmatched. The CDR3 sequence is CASSSTSGGSYNEQFF. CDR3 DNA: TGTGCCAGCAGTTCGACAAGCGGGGGGTCTTACAATGAGCAGTTCTTC.

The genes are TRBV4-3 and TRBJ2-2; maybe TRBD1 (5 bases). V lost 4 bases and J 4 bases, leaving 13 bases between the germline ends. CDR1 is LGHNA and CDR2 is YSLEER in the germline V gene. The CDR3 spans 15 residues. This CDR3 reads CASSPLGHTTGELFF. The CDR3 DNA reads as TGCGCCAGCAGCCCCCTCGGACACACCACCGGGGAGCTGTTTTTT.

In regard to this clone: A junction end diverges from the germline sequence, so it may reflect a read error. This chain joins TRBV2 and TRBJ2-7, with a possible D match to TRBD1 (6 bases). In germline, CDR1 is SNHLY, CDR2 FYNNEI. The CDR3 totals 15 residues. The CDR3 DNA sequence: TGTGCCAGCAGGGACACCTACGCACAGGGAAAATTGAGAGGCTTC. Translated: CASRDTYAQGKLRGF.

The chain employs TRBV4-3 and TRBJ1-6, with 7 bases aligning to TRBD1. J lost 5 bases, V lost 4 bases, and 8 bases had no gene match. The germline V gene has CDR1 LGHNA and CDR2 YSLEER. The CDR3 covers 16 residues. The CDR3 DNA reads TGCGCCAGCAGCCCCCGACTGGGACAGCATAATTCACCCCTCCACTTT. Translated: CASSPRLGQHNSPLHF.